This T cell receptor beta chain derives from a study of control samples from healthy donors and cancer patients. V was clipped by 2 bases and J by 6 bases; unmatched bases: 4. The CDR3 contains 15 residues. CDR1 and CDR2 (germline): ENHRY, SYGVKD. Only in-frame clones appear in the TCRdb table, and some are missing; sequencing was by immunoSEQ multiplex PCR. The profile shows about 250,000 clones, over 75% of them singletons. What was sequenced was PBMCs. This receptor was taken from a woman aged 55-69 years with lung cancer. This sequence joins TRBV10-3 and TRBJ2-7, with 13 bases that match TRBD2. The CDR3 nucleotides are TGTGCCATCAGTGAGAGGACTAGCGGGAGTGGCGAGCAGTACTTC. This sequence encodes CAISERTSGSGEQYF.